This TCR beta chain was captured in a study of cytomegalovirus exposure and HLA in healthy donors. With respect to this clone: Its antigen is undetermined.

Separate from the approximately 700-subject first cohort was the approximately 130-subject validation cohort, to which the donors belonged. Study findings and constraints: In a later analysis, first-cohort TCR clusters were found to tend to co-occur in the approximately 120 validation repertoires.

Sequenced by immunoSEQ multiplex PCR; TCRdb stores in-frame clones only, minus some. The repertoire holds 100,000 to 120,000 clones, with more than 75% as singletons. The TCR sequence derives from a woman aged 25-40 years in good health and CMV-seropositive. Sample: PBMCs.

CDR3 nucleotides: TGTGCCAGTAGTAGAATCAGTCCGGGAGCAACTAATGAAAAACTGTTTTTT. Translated, it gives CASSRISPGATNEKLFF. The chain uses TRBV19 and TRBJ1-4, with D uncertain. The CDR3 loop spans 17 amino acids. CDR1 is LNHDA, CDR2 SQIVND, per germline (reference sequence). Trimming removed 4 bases from V and 0 bases from J, with 15 bases in between. Variable domain in full (rest from reference TRBV19 and TRBJ1-4): DGGITQSPKYLFRKEGQNVTLSCEQNLNHDAMYWYRQDPGQGLRLIYYSQIVNDFQKGDIAEGYSVSREKKESFPLTVTSAQKNPTAFYLCASSRISPGATNEKLFFGSGTQLSVL.